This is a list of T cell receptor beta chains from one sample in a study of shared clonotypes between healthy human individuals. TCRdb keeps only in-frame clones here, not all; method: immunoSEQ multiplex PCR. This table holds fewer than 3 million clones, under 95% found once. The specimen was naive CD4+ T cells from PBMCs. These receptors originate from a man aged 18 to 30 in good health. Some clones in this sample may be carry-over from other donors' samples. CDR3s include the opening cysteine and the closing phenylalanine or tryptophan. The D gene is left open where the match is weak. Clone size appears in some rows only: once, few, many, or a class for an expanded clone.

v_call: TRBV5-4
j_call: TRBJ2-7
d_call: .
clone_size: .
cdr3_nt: TGTGCCAGCAGCTTTTCCGGGACTCCGGTCGGGCAGTACTTC
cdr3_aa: CASSFSGTPVGQYF

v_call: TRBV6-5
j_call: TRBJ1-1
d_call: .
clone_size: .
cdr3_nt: TGTGCCAGCAGCCGGCCGTGGGACGAAGCTTTCTTT
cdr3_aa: CASSRPWDEAFF

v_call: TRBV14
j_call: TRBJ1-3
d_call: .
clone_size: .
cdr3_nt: TGTGCCAGCAGCCAAGGACGGAGCTCTGGAAACACCATATATTTT
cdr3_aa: CASSQGRSSGNTIYF

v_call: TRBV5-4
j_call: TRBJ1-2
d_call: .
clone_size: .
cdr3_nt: TGTGCCAGCAGCCGGGCCCGGGAGGTGGGATATGGCTACACCTTC
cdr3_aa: CASSRAREVGYGYTF

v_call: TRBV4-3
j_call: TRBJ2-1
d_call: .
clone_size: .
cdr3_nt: TGCGCCAGCAGCCAAGATAGGGACAATGAGCAGTTCTTC
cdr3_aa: CASSQDRDNEQFF

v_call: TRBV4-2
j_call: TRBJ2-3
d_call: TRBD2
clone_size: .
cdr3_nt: TGTGCCAGCAGCCAAAGGGGGCTAGCGGGGGACACAGATACGCAGTATTTT
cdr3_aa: CASSQRGLAGDTDTQYF

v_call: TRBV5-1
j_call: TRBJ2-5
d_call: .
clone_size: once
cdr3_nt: TGCGCCAGCAGCCCGGGTGGGGGCCAAGAGACCCAGTACTTC
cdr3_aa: CASSPGGGQETQYF

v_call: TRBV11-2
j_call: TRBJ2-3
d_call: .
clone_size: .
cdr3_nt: TGTGCCAGCAGCTTAGTTCTAGGCACGCAGTATTTT
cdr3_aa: CASSLVLGTQYF

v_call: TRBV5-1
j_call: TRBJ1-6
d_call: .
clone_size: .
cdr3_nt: TGCGCCAGCAGCCCGGACGTCTCGGGGAGCTCCTATAATTCACCCCTCCACTTT
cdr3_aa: CASSPDVSGSSYNSPLHF

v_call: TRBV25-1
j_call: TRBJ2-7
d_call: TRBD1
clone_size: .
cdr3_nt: TGTGCCAGCGGCGACAGGGGAGCCTACGAGCAGTACTTC
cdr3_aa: CASGDRGAYEQYF

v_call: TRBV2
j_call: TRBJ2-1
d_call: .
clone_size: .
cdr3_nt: TGTGCCAGCAGGCTCCTCGGCCTCGGGGATGGGAATGAGCAGTTCTTC
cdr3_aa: CASRLLGLGDGNEQFF

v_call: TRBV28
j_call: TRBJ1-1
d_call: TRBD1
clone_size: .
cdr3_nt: TGTGCCAGCAGCCCAAGACAGGGCCTCAAAGCTTTCTTT
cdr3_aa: CASSPRQGLKAFF

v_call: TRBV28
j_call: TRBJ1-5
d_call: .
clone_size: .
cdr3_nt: TGTGCCAGCAGTTTAGGGGGAGATAGCAATCAGCCCCAGCATTTT
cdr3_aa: CASSLGGDSNQPQHF

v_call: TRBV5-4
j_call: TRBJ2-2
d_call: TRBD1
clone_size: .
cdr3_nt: TGTGCCAGCACCTGGGACAGGGGCAACACCGGGGAGCTGTTTTTT
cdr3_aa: CASTWDRGNTGELFF

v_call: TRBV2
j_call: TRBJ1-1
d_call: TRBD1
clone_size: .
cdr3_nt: TGTGCCAGCAGTCTACAGGGGTCCATGAACACTGAAGCTTTCTTT
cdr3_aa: CASSLQGSMNTEAFF

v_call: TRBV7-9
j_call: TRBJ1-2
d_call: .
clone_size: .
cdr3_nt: TGTGCCAGCAGCTTAGCGGGGGCCGACGCACATGGCTACACCTTC
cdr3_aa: CASSLAGADAHGYTF

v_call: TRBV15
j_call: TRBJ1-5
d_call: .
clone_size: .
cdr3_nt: TGTGCCACCAGTGAAGGCAATCAGCCCCAGCATTTT
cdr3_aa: CATSEGNQPQHF

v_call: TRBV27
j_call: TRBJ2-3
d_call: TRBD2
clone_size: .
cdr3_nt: TGTGCCAGCAGTTTCCTAGCGGGAGGAGGGGGCTTCCAAGGCACGCAGTATTTT
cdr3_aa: CASSFLAGGGGFQGTQYF

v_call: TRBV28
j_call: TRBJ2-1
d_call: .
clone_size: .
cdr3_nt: TGTGCCAGCAGTTTAACCGGGGGTTGGAAAAATGAGCAGTTCTTC
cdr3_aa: CASSLTGGWKNEQFF

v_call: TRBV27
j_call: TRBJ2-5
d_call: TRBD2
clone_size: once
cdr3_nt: TGTGCCAGCAGCCCCCCCGGGAAAGCGGGAGAGGGCCCAGAGACCCAGTACTTC
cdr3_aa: CASSPPGKAGEGPETQYF

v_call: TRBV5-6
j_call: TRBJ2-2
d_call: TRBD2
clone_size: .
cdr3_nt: TGTGCCAGCAGCTCCTCGACTAGCGGGAGCGGGACCGGGGAGCTGTTTTTT
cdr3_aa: CASSSSTSGSGTGELFF

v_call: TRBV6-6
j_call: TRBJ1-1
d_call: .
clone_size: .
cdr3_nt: TGTGCCAGCAGTTACTCGAACTTAGCCGGCACTGAAGCTTTCTTT
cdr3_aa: CASSYSNLAGTEAFF

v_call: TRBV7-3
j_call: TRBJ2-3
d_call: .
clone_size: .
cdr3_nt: TGTGCCAGCAGCAACAGGGCTAGCGGTCCCTTGTCCCTTAACACAGATACGCAGTATTTT
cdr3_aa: CASSNRASGPLSLNTDTQYF

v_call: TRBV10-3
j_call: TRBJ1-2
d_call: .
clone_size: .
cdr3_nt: TGTGCCATCAGTGAGTCACGGGTAGGGTACGGCTACACCTTC
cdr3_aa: CAISESRVGYGYTF

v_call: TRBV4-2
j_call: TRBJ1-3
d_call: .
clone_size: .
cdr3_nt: TGTGCCAGCAGCTCGGAGGGGGACCTCGGAGACACCATATATTTT
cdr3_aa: CASSSEGDLGDTIYF

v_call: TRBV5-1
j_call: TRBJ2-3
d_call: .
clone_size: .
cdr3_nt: TGCGCCAGCAGTCAGGGCCCCGATACGCAGTATTTT
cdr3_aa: CASSQGPDTQYF

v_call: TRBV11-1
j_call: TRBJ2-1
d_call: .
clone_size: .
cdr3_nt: TGTGCCAGCAGCTTATTTTCCGTATCGGGATTCTACAATGAGCAGTTCTTC
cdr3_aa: CASSLFSVSGFYNEQFF

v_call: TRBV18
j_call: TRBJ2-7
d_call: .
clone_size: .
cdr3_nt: TGTGCCAGCTCACCACCGTCAGGCTCCGAGCAGTACTTC
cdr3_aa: CASSPPSGSEQYF

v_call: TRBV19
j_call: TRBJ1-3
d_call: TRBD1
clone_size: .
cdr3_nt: TGTGCCAGTAGTATTCAGGGGACAGGGATGGACACCATATATTTT
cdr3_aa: CASSIQGTGMDTIYF

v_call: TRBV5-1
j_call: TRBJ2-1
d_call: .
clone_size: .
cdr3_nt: TGCGCCAGCAGCTTGGCCCAAGTAAGATCCTACAATGAGCAGTTCTTC
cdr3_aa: CASSLAQVRSYNEQFF

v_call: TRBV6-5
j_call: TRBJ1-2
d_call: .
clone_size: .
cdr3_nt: TGTGCCAGCACCCTGTCGGGGTATGGCTACACCTTC
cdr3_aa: CASTLSGYGYTF

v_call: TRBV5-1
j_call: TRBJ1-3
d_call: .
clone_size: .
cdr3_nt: TGCGCCAGCAGCTTGGGAGGCAGGGGAGCTGGAAACACCATATATTTT
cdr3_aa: CASSLGGRGAGNTIYF

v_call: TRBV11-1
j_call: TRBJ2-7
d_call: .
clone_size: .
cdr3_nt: TGTGCCAGCAGCCCCGACAGGTTTTCCGAGCAGTACTTC
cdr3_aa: CASSPDRFSEQYF

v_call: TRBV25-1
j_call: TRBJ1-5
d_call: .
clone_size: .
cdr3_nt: TGTGCCAGCAGTGAAGGAGGGAGGGGTTTTAGCAATCAGCCCCAGCATTTT
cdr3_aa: CASSEGGRGFSNQPQHF

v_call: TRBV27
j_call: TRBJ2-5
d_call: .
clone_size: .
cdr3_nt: TGTGCCAGCAGCAACTTCGGATGGGGGTCAGCGAAAGAGACCCAGTACTTC
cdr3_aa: CASSNFGWGSAKETQYF

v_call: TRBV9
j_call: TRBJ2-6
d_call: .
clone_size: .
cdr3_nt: TGTGCCAGCAGCACCCGTCCATCTGGGGCCAACGTCCTGACTTTC
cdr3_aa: CASSTRPSGANVLTF

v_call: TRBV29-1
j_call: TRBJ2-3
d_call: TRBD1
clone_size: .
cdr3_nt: TGCAGCGGTCTCCGGGACAGGAACACAGATACGCAGTATTTT
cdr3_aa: CSGLRDRNTDTQYF

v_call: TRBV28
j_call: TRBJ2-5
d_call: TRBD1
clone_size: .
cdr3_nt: TGTGCCAGCAGGGCCGGGACAGGGCTTGGAGAGACCCAGTACTTC
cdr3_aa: CASRAGTGLGETQYF

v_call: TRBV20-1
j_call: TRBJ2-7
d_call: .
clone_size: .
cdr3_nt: TGCAGTGCTAGCCCTGGTTCCCCGCAGTACTTC
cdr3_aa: CSASPGSPQYF

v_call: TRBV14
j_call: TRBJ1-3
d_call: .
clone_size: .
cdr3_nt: TGTGCCAGCAGCTTCTTCCCAGCAAACACCATATATTTT
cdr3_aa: CASSFFPANTIYF

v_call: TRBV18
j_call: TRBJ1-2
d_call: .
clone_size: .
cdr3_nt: TGTGCCAGCTCACCGGGAAATGGGAACTATGGCTACACCTTC
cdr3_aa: CASSPGNGNYGYTF

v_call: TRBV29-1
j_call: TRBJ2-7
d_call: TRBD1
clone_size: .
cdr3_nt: TGCAGCGTTATGGGACAGCTTAGCCCATCCGAGCAGTACTTC
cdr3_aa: CSVMGQLSPSEQYF

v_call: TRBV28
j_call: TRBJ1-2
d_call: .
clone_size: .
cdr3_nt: TGTGCCAGCAGTCGGGTAAGGGTTCAACACTATGGCTACACCTTC
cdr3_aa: CASSRVRVQHYGYTF

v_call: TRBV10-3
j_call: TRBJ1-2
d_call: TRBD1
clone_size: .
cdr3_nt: TGTGCCATCAGTGAGACGACAGGGGCCTATGGCTACACCTTC
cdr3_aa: CAISETTGAYGYTF

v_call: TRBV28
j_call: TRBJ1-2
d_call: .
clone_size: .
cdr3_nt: TGTGCCAGCAGTCCCCCCCCCTTGTATGGCTACACCTTC
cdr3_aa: CASSPPPLYGYTF

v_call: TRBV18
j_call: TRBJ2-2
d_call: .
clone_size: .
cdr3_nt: TGTGCCAGCTCACTGGGACGGGGGCACACCGGGGAGCTGTTTTTT
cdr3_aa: CASSLGRGHTGELFF

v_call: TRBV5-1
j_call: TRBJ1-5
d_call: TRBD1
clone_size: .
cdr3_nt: TGCGCCAGCAGCTTGCGCAGGGGGCGTAAAACCCCTGGGAGCAATCAGCCCCAGCATTTT
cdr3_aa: CASSLRRGRKTPGSNQPQHF

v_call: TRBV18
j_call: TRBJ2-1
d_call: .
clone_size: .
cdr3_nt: TGTGCCAGCTCACCTAACGTCATCGGCTCCTACAATGAGCAGTTCTTC
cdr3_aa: CASSPNVIGSYNEQFF

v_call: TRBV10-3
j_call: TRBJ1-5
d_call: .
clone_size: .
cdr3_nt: TGTGCCATCAGTGAGAGGGCAGGGAATAGCAATCAGCCCCAGCATTTT
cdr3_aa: CAISERAGNSNQPQHF